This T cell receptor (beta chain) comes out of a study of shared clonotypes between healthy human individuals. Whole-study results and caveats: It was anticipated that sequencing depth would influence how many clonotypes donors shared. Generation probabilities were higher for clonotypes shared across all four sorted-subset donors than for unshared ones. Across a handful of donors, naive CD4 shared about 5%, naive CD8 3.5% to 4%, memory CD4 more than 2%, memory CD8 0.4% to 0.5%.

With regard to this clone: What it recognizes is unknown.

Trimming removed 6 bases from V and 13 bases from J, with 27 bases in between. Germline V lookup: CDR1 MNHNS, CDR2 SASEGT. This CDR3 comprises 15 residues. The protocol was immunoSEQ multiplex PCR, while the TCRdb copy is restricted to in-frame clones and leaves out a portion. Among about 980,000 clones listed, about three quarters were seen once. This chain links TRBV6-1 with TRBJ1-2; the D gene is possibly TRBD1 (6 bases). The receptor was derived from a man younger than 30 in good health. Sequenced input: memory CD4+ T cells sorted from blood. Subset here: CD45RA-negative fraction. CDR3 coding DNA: TGTGCCAGCAGCATTGAGGAGGGGGGTATAACGAGACGCACCTTC. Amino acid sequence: CASSIEEGGITRRTF.